These 32 T cell receptor beta chains were sequenced from one sample in a study of tumor-infiltrating lymphocytes in primary liver carcinoma (dated 2017 in TCRdb). Data came from an Illumina HiSeq 2500. A constant-region primer and ProtoScript II reverse transcriptase were used to reverse-transcribe TCRbeta-specific cDNA from roughly 480 ng total RNA. Construction of the TCRbeta libraries relied on three nested rounds of multiplex PCR, following a slightly modified ARM-PCR procedure. Multiplex TRBV1-TRBV30 forward primers and a Cbeta reverse primer were used in the first two PCR rounds, each of which was run for around 10 cycles. TCRdb reprocessing: public reads trimmed at Q25 with fastp, clones called with MiXCR, in-frame beta chains kept. Entries that share a CDR3 protein sequence are merged under the most common genes and DNA. In this sample the table shows 48,000 or so distinct CDR3 sequences, about 73% of which occur a single time. The ten top clones hold approximately 30% of the sample.

Without any cell sorting, total RNA and DNA were co-extracted from around 18-30 mg of bulk tissue using the AllPrep DNA/RNA mini kit. Sequencing was performed on liver tumor tissue from sampling region 3. In the paper's terms, the cell subset or site label means: tumor region T3, left-lateral pole. All receptors come from a middle-aged man with primary liver carcinoma and hepatitis B virus infection.

Comments on this clonotype: Its ends do not fully match the called genes, so a read error is possible. The chain joins TRBV12-3 or TRBV12-4 to TRBJ1-2, with 12 bases fitting TRBD1. This CDR3 comprises 15 residues. CDR3 nucleotide sequence: TGTGACAGCAGTTCCCGGGGGGACAGGGGGCCTGACTACACCTTC. Translation: CDSSSRGDRGPDYTF.

A remark on this clonotype: Compared with germline, one end of the junction differs, possibly owing to a read error. The chain employs TRBV11-2 and TRBJ2-7; no definite D call. The CDR3 is 14 amino acids. Germline V gene sequence: CDR1 SGHAT, CDR2 FQNNGV. CDR3 amino acids: CGSSLTDTAYGQYF. As DNA, the CDR3 is TGTGGTAGCAGCTTAACTGACACTGCCTACGGGCAGTACTTC.

This clonotype has ten or more counts. V usage is TRBV30 and J usage is TRBJ2-3; D call uncertain. This CDR3 is built from 13 residues. The germline V and J ends were trimmed by 4 bases and 0 bases, with 8 bases remaining between them. Per the germline V gene, CDR1 is GTSNPN and CDR2 is SVGIG (reference sequence). As DNA, the CDR3 is TGTGCCTGGACTCGCGACAGCACAGATACGCAGTATTTT. Residues: CAWTRDSTDTQYF.

The chain joins TRBV10-1 to TRBJ2-2; TRBD2 is a possible D gene (6 bases). The CDR3 sequence is 15 residues long. CDR1 is WNHNN and CDR2 is SYGVQD in the germline V gene (reference sequence). In DNA form, the CDR3 reads TGCCCTAGCAGTGAAGGCGGGACGAACACCGGGGAGCTGTTTTTT. Translated: CPSSEGGTNTGELFF.

Ten or more counts support this clonotype. This chain joins TRBV12-3 or TRBV12-4 and TRBJ2-3; no reliable D call. The CDR3 runs to 15 residues. With 4 bases removed from V and 1 base from J, the gap between germline ends came to 12 bases. CDR3 nucleotide sequence: TGTGCCAGCAGTTCCCCTGAAGGTGGCACAGATACGCAGTATTTT. This translates into CASSSPEGGTDTQYF.

This clonotype has ten or more counts. The chain links TRBV6-5 to TRBJ2-7, with 7 bases that match TRBD2. V dropped 10 bases and J dropped 0; count of bases not matched to a gene: 9. The V gene's germline CDR1 is MNHEY and CDR2 SVGAGI. CDR3 size: 14 residues. CDR3 in DNA: TGTGCCACCATGGCGGGGGAAAGCTCCTACGAGCAGTACTTC. Amino acids: CATMAGESSYEQYF.

A word on this clonotype: Its ends do not fully match the called genes, so a read error is possible. The CDR3 protein is CASSHLGGAEQFF. DNA of the CDR3: TGTGCCAGCAGTCACCTAGGAGGGGCTGAGCAGTTCTTT. This rearrangement joins TRBV7-8 to TRBJ2-1; TRBD2 is a possible D gene (6 bases). Germline lookup yields CDR1 SGHVS and CDR2 FQNEAQ. CDR3 length: 13 amino acids.

The genes are TRBV7-9 and TRBJ1-2; D gene unclear. The CDR3 is 13 amino acids. CDR1 SEHNR and CDR2 FQNEAQ come from the germline V gene (reference sequence). V lost 8 bases and J lost 0, with 10 bases in between. The chain's CDR3 is CASAPGTNYGYTF. As DNA, the CDR3 is TGTGCCAGCGCCCCGGGGACTAACTATGGCTACACCTTC.

This clonotype was counted between two and nine times. Sequence at one end of the junction differs from germline and may be a read error. This chain joins TRBV11-2 and TRBJ2-7; a possible D gene is TRBD2 (8 bases). The V gene's germline CDR1 is SGHAT and CDR2 FQNNGV. This CDR3 is 15 amino acids long. CDR3 coding DNA: TGTACCAGCAACCAATATTCGGGAGGGGGCTACGAGCAGTACTTT. Encoded protein: CTSNQYSGGGYEQYF.

As to this clonotype: The junction does not match germline at one end; this may be a read error. The chain joins TRBV6-5 to TRBJ2-3, with D perhaps matching TRBD2 (7 bases). This CDR3 contains 14 residues. Germline V gene sequence: CDR1 MNHEY, CDR2 SVGAGI. Written as DNA, the CDR3 is TGTACCAGCAGTTACGACGGGAGGACAGATACGCACTATTTT. It codes for CTSSYDGRTDTHYF.

In regard to this clonotype: Because it lacks the conserved phenylalanine or tryptophan at the end, this CDR3 is likely a read error. The genes are TRBV6-1 and TRBJ2-7; D remains ambiguous. The CDR3 runs 12 residues. The germline V gene has CDR1 MNHNS and CDR2 SASEGT. Trimming shortened V by 8 bases and J by 2 bases, and 10 bases separated the two germline ends. The CDR3 reads CASGYHTYEQYL. The CDR3 nucleotides are TGTGCCAGCGGCTACCACACCTACGAGCAGTACCTC.

Of note for this clonotype: At one end the junction does not follow the germline gene, possibly because of a read error. This sequence joins TRBV12-3 or TRBV12-4 and TRBJ2-2; possible D gene TRBD2, 5 bases. This CDR3 comprises 13 residues. CDR3 DNA: TGTGCCAGCAGTTTTCAGAACACCTGGGAGCTGGTTTTT. Its protein product is CASSFQNTWELVF.

As to this clonotype: It is likely a read error, because the conserved phenylalanine at the end of the CDR3 is missing. No DNA is shown, since the ends of the CDR3 on it are uncertain; the CDR3 is the one TCRdb lists. The genes are TRBV11-1 and TRBJ2-5. The CDR3 region is 13 residues in length, termini included. Germline V gene sequence: CDR1 SGHAT, CDR2 FQDESV (reference sequence). The CDR3 loop reads CASTKISQETRYI.

This clonotype has a count of ten or more. The chain links TRBV13 to TRBJ1-1; weak D call: TRBD1 (5 bases). Trimming shortened V by 4 bases and J by 6 bases, and 21 bases separated the two germline ends. The germline CDR1 and CDR2 sequences are PRHDT and FYEKMQ (reference sequence). This CDR3 spans 16 amino acids. The CDR3 coding sequence is TGTGCCAGCAGCTGGCGGGGCGCAGGTATCGCCTCTGAAGCTTTCTTT. Translation: CASSWRGAGIASEAFF.

At least ten counts were recorded for this clonotype. V gene TRBV29-1 combines with J gene TRBJ2-5; a weak D match, TRBD2 (6 bases). The CDR3 runs to 14 residues. Trimming took off 6 bases at V and 2 bases at J, with 16 bases between the two ends. Per the germline V gene, CDR1 is SQVTM and CDR2 is ANQGSEA. The CDR3 DNA sequence: TGCAGCGTGTCGGGCGTCAGCGGGCAAGAGACCCAGTACTTC. Protein product: CSVSGVSGQETQYF. The entire variable domain, with the rest obtained from reference TRBV29-1 and TRBJ2-5, is as follows: SAVISQKPSRDICQRGTSLTIQCQVDSQVTMMFWYRQQPGQSLTLIATANQGSEATYESGFVIDKFPISRPNLTFSTLTVSNMSPEDSSIYLCSVSGVSGQETQYFGPGTRLLVL.

Concerning this clonotype itself: Germline and junction disagree at one end, which may indicate a read error. The chain has TRBV2 and TRBJ1-4; D not resolved. From germline, CDR1 is SNHLY and CDR2 FYNNEI. The CDR3 covers 13 residues. CDR3 sequence: CASSVAEDERLFF. CDR3 DNA sequence: TGTGCCAGCAGTGTGGCTGAGGACGAAAGACTGTTTTTT.

With regard to this clonotype: The CDR3 does not close with the conserved phenylalanine or tryptophan, likely indicating a read error. The rearrangement uses TRBV28 and TRBJ2-7; D gene ambiguous. The ends were cut back, 6 bases at V and 6 bases at J, with 18 bases in the middle. This CDR3 is 14 amino acids long. Germline V CDR1 and CDR2: MDHEN, SYDVKM. The CDR3 DNA follows: TGTGCCAGCAGCACGATTGGGGTCGGGTCCGAGCAGTACCTC. Protein sequence: CASSTIGVGSEQYL.

This chain uses TRBV28 with TRBJ1-5, with D perhaps TRBD1 (5 bases). CDR1 and CDR2 (germline): MDHEN, SYDVKM. The CDR3 runs to 15 residues. V was cut by 6 bases and J by 1 base, with 13 bases left in between. CDR3 residues: CASRQTDDSNQPQHF. The CDR3 nucleotides read TGTGCCAGCAGGCAGACAGATGACAGCAATCAGCCCCAGCATTTT.

To note about this clonotype: One end of the junction fails to match germline, which may point to a read error. The V call is TRBV7-9, the J call TRBJ2-1, with a tentative D call TRBD2 (5 bases). Looked up from germline, CDR1 is SEHNR and CDR2 is FQNEAQ (reference sequence). The CDR3 is 12 residues long. The CDR3 sequence is CASSLLERFSIF. CDR3 bases: TGTGCCAGCAGCCTCTTAGAGCGGTTCTCCATCTTC.

Concerning this clonotype itself: Here the CDR3 omits its conserved ending phenylalanine or tryptophan, so a read error is the likely source. The V gene is TRBV4-1, the J gene TRBJ2-2; perhaps TRBD1 as D (6 bases). Germline V gene sequence: CDR1 MGHRA, CDR2 YSYEKL. The length of the CDR3 is 15 residues. The CDR3 loop is CVSSQDQGSTGELFS. CDR3 nucleotide sequence: TGCGTCAGCAGCCAAGATCAGGGGAGCACCGGGGAGCTGTTTTCT.

V and J are TRBV7-6 and TRBJ2-2; perhaps TRBD1 as D (5 bases). The CDR3 sequence is 13 residues long. Germline V CDR1 and CDR2: SGHVS, FNYEAQ. V gave up 4 bases and J gave up 6 bases, with 9 bases separating them. Written as DNA, the CDR3 is TGTGCCAGCAGCTCTCAGGGTTCCGGGGAGCTGTTTTTT. Translating it yields CASSSQGSGELFF.

Worth noting for this clonotype: This is likely a read error, given that the CDR3 carries no conserved phenylalanine or tryptophan at its end. The genes are TRBV19 and TRBJ2-3; D may be TRBD2 (5 bases). The CDR3 consists of 15 residues. CDR1 is LNHDA, CDR2 SQIVND, per germline (reference sequence). CDR3 sequence reads: CATSIEAGVMDTQYL. The CDR3 nucleotides are TGTGCCACTAGTATAGAGGCGGGTGTCATGGATACGCAGTATCTT.

This chain joins TRBV29-1 and TRBJ1-2; D gene uncertain. The germline CDR1 and CDR2 sequences are SQVTM and ANQGSEA. V was clipped by 8 bases and J by 6 bases, with 22 bases between them. The CDR3 consists of 14 residues. CDR3 residues: CSTTGGPRKNGYTF. CDR3 DNA sequence: TGCAGCACCACCGGCGGTCCAAGGAAAAATGGCTACACCTTC.

A note on this clonotype: Because it lacks the conserved phenylalanine or tryptophan at the end, this CDR3 is likely a read error. The V gene is TRBV29-1, the J gene TRBJ2-7; tentative D call: TRBD2 (5 bases). V was trimmed by 5 bases and J by 3 bases, leaving 14 bases between them. The CDR3 consists of 13 residues. Germline loops: CDR1 SQVTM, CDR2 ANQGSEA. CDR3 region: CSVRNREGYEQYI. CDR3 bases: TGCAGCGTTAGAAACCGCGAGGGCTACGAGCAGTACATC.

Many counts were recorded for this clonotype. The V and J genes are TRBV28 and TRBJ2-5, with TRBD2 identical over 7 bases. After removal of 4 bases from V and 1 base from J, the junction contained 12 bases not matched to a gene. Germline lookup yields CDR1 MDHEN and CDR2 SYDVKM. CDR3 size: 17 residues. The DNA for the CDR3 is TGTGCCAGCAGTTCCATTTCTAGCGGAGGCTCCCAAGAGACCCAGTACTTC. Translation gives CASSSISSGGSQETQYF.

As to this clonotype: The CDR3 end shows no conserved phenylalanine or tryptophan, and so a read error is likely. Because the CDR3's place on the DNA is in doubt, the DNA is left out and the CDR3 is given as listed by TCRdb. The rearrangement joins TRBV11-2 to TRBJ2-7; the D call in the table, TRBD2, was not verified against the DNA. The CDR3 has 18 amino acids, counting both end residues. The germline gives CDR1 SGHAT, CDR2 FQNNGV. CDR3 residues: CASSLSVGLAGGGYEQHS.

The chain uses TRBV6-6 and TRBJ2-1, with 8 positions matching TRBD2. The CDR3 totals 16 residues. V lost 10 bases, J lost 9 bases, and 20 bases stayed unmatched. Germline V gene sequence: CDR1 MNHNY, CDR2 SVGAGI (reference sequence). DNA of the CDR3: TGTGCCAACCAAACATCGGGGAGCGGGAGATTGGGTGAGCAGTTCTTC. It is translated as CANQTSGSGRLGEQFF.

In this sample, this clonotype turned up once. Germline is not matched at one junction end, which may reflect a read error. As DNA, the CDR3 is TGTGCTAGCAGGCGGGATGGCAGGGCATATACGGGCAATCAGGCCCAGCATTTT. Translated, it gives CASRRDGRAYTGNQAQHF. The V and J genes are TRBV6-6 and TRBJ1-5; maybe TRBD1 (5 bases). Germline V CDR1 and CDR2: MNHNY, SVGAGI (reference sequence). This CDR3 has 18 residues.

For this clonotype: The junction and the germline gene differ at one end; a read error may be behind it. The chain carries TRBV6-1 and TRBJ2-7; D is unresolved. The CDR3 totals 12 residues. Germline CDR1 and CDR2: MNHNS and SASEGT. CDR3 sequence: CPSSNGPYEQYF. DNA for the CDR3: TGTCCCAGCAGTAACGGACCCTACGAGCAATACTTC.

Comments on this clonotype: A much larger clone differs from this one at a single base, so this may be a read error. The chain employs TRBV5-1 and TRBJ2-2, with 7 bases that match TRBD1. V lost 4 bases, J lost 0 bases, and 3 bases stayed unmatched. Germline V gene data show CDR1 as SGHRS and CDR2 as YFSETQ. This CDR3 is 15 amino acids long. For the CDR3, the DNA is TGCGCCAGCAGCGACAGGGCCCCGAACACCGGGGAGCTGTTTTTT. It is translated as CASSDRAPNTGELFF.

Concerning this clonotype itself: Germline and junction disagree at one end, which may indicate a read error. The CDR3 DNA is TGTACCAGCAATTACTTAGCGGGACCCCAAGAGACCCAGTGCTTC. This translates into CTSNYLAGPQETQCF. The V gene is TRBV11-2, the J gene TRBJ2-5; the match to TRBD2 covers 8 bases. Germline assignment: CDR1 SGHAT and CDR2 FQNNGV. This CDR3 comprises 15 residues.

This clonotype was seen at least ten times. This chain joins TRBV4-2 and TRBJ2-5; 11 nucleotides line up with TRBD2. V lost 2 bases and J lost 8; bases outside the gene matches: 10. The CDR3 length is 16 residues. Germline loops: CDR1 LGHNA, CDR2 YNFKEQ. The CDR3: CASSQPIAGGGSTQYF. The CDR3 region has the DNA TGTGCCAGCAGCCAACCTATAGCGGGAGGGGGAAGTACCCAGTACTTC.